These 8 T cell receptor beta chains came from one sample sequenced in a study of CD8 T cell repertoires and HIV-1 epitope variants. Some clones are missing from TCRdb's copy, which holds only in-frame ones; the method was immunoSEQ multiplex PCR. The top ten clones hold roughly two fifths of a sample with more than 4,000 clones, roughly 65% of them seen once. The antigens for these receptors are not known. Sequencing used cultured CD8+ T cells derived from PBMCs. The source is a male donor with HIV.

The chain joins TRBV7-9 to TRBJ1-3, with a weak D call TRBD1 (5 bases). The V and J ends lost 4 bases and 3 bases respectively, with 22 bases between them. Germline CDR1 SEHNR, CDR2 FQNEAQ (reference sequence). This CDR3 is built from 18 residues. Written as DNA, the CDR3 is TGTGCCAGCAGCTCAACCGCCGGGGGGGGTACAGGTGGAAACACCATATATTTT. Protein product: CASSSTAGGGTGGNTIYF.

By share, this clone counts as hyperexpanded. The genes are TRBV15 and TRBJ1-2, with D perhaps TRBD1 (5 bases). The CDR3 has 16 amino acids. The V and J ends lost 0 bases and 4 bases respectively, with 15 bases between them. Germline-derived CDR1 and CDR2 are LNHNV and YYDKDF (reference sequence). CDR3 amino acids: CATSRDRGTQVYGYTF. In nucleotides, the CDR3 is TGTGCCACCAGCAGAGATCGGGGGACCCAGGTCTATGGCTACACCTTC.

Relative to its sample, this clone is medium-sized. The V gene is TRBV4-1, the J gene TRBJ2-7, with TRBD2 matching 8 bases. Germline CDR1 MGHRA, CDR2 YSYEKL. Losses at the gene ends were 1 base for V and 5 bases for J; bases not matched to a gene: 1. CDR3 length equals 13 residues. The CDR3 here is CASSQGTSNEQYF. In DNA, the CDR3 is TGCGCCAGCAGCCAAGGGACTAGCAACGAGCAGTACTTC.

This sequence joins TRBV28 and TRBJ2-7; a weak D match, TRBD1 (6 bases). V was trimmed by 5 bases and J by 4 bases, leaving 9 bases between them. The CDR3 spans 12 residues. The germline CDR1 and CDR2 sequences are MDHEN and SYDVKM. CDR3 nucleotides: TGTGCCAGCAGTCGGACAGTATACGAGCAGTACTTC. This gives the protein CASSRTVYEQYF.

The V call is TRBV5-6, the J call TRBJ2-2; a weak D match, TRBD1 (5 bases). Germline CDR1 SGHDT, CDR2 YYEEEE. V shed 1 base and J shed 2 bases, with 9 bases lying between them. The CDR3 covers 15 residues. This CDR3 is CASSLLDRNTGELFF. The CDR3 DNA follows: TGTGCCAGCAGCTTGCTCGACAGAAACACCGGGGAGCTGTTTTTT.

The chain carries TRBV4-3 and TRBJ1-3; D unclear. This CDR3 has 15 amino acids. Germline assignment: CDR1 LGHNA and CDR2 YSLEER. Between the trimmed V and J ends, which lost 0 bases and 0 bases, there was a span of 6 bases. The CDR3: CASSQEWLSGNTIYF. The CDR3 DNA follows: TGCGCCAGCAGCCAAGAGTGGCTCTCTGGAAACACCATATATTTT.

The chain combines TRBV29-1 with TRBJ2-1, with a tentative D call TRBD2 (5 bases). This CDR3 is built from 12 residues. The V end was cut by 4 bases, the J end by 5 bases, with 9 bases between. The germline V gene encodes CDR1 SQVTM and CDR2 ANQGSEA. Here the CDR3 reads CSVGDYNNEQFF. The CDR3 region has the DNA TGCAGCGTTGGCGACTACAACAATGAGCAGTTCTTC.

The chain is built from TRBV6-1 and TRBJ2-3; D might be TRBD2 (6 bases). The CDR3 runs 17 residues. V was pared by 3 bases and J by 3 bases, with 19 bases between. The germline V gene has CDR1 MNHNS and CDR2 SASEGT. CDR3: CASSETGVRVRTDTQYF. CDR3 in DNA: TGTGCCAGCAGTGAGACGGGGGTCAGGGTGAGAACAGATACGCAGTATTTT.